These T cell receptor beta chains were read from a single sample in a study of post-analysis software for immune sequencing data. Via MiXCR, TCRdb re-called the PCR reads, giving one row per CDR3 protein. Counted here are 380,000 or so distinct CDR3 sequences, 30% to 45% occurring once; the ten biggest clones make up around an eighth. Material: blood. The source is a girl aged 5-17 years with multiple sclerosis. Each CDR3 is given with its conserved first and last residue. The order of the fields is V gene, D gene, clone size, CDR3 protein. A D gene is named only where the DNA matches it firmly. Clone size appears in some rows only: once, few, many, or a class for an expanded clone.

v_call: TRBV7-3; d_call: NA; clone_size: NA; cdr3_aa: CASSLNQGETQYF
v_call: TRBV25-1; d_call: TRBD1; clone_size: NA; cdr3_aa: CASSERNRGRLDEQYF
v_call: TRBV12-3/TRBV12-4; d_call: NA; clone_size: few; cdr3_aa: CASSFLNEQYF
v_call: TRBV7-8; d_call: NA; clone_size: NA; cdr3_aa: CASSQRLGFSRGRETQYF
v_call: TRBV30; d_call: NA; clone_size: NA; cdr3_aa: CAWLIQGAVNYGYTF
v_call: TRBV5-1; d_call: NA; clone_size: NA; cdr3_aa: CASSLGQPSSGANVLTF
v_call: TRBV7-2; d_call: TRBD2; clone_size: NA; cdr3_aa: CASSLAGSSGGTYEQYF
v_call: TRBV5-5; d_call: NA; clone_size: many; cdr3_aa: CASSLAVEQFF
v_call: TRBV10-2; d_call: NA; clone_size: NA; cdr3_aa: CASSEDSYNSPLHF
v_call: TRBV7-9; d_call: NA; clone_size: NA; cdr3_aa: CASSLDGHYGYTF
v_call: TRBV6-1; d_call: NA; clone_size: NA; cdr3_aa: CASSGPGANLAKSEAFF
v_call: TRBV20-1; d_call: NA; clone_size: NA; cdr3_aa: CSARGASWGDEQFF
v_call: TRBV10-2; d_call: TRBD1; clone_size: few; cdr3_aa: CASSVSTGGTEAFF
v_call: TRBV5-1; d_call: NA; clone_size: NA; cdr3_aa: CASSLVMGMNTEAFF
v_call: TRBV5-1; d_call: NA; clone_size: NA; cdr3_aa: CASSLGRKGQKADTQYF
v_call: TRBV7-2; d_call: NA; clone_size: once; cdr3_aa: CASSPSSLYGYTF
v_call: TRBV5-1; d_call: NA; clone_size: NA; cdr3_aa: CASSPPRSADTQYF
v_call: TRBV7-2; d_call: NA; clone_size: NA; cdr3_aa: CASSSRESISAEQYF
v_call: TRBV29-1; d_call: TRBD2; clone_size: NA; cdr3_aa: CSVNTLADPTDTQYF
v_call: TRBV20-1; d_call: NA; clone_size: once; cdr3_aa: CSASTPRATNEELFF
v_call: TRBV15; d_call: NA; clone_size: NA; cdr3_aa: CATSSRSSLYF
v_call: TRBV20-1; d_call: TRBD1; clone_size: few; cdr3_aa: CSARGRVLGQVSSYNEQFF
v_call: TRBV7-2; d_call: NA; clone_size: once; cdr3_aa: CASRFLDRLDEKLFF
v_call: TRBV3-1; d_call: TRBD1; clone_size: NA; cdr3_aa: CASSPGTGLSYGQYF
v_call: TRBV20-1; d_call: NA; clone_size: NA; cdr3_aa: CGAPKTPGWTNEKLFF
v_call: TRBV6-2/TRBV6-3; d_call: NA; clone_size: NA; cdr3_aa: CASRSGTLNQPQHF
v_call: TRBV27; d_call: TRBD1; clone_size: NA; cdr3_aa: CASSKQGTSYGYTF
v_call: TRBV20-1; d_call: TRBD1; clone_size: NA; cdr3_aa: CSASTGGSSYEQYF
v_call: TRBV2; d_call: NA; clone_size: NA; cdr3_aa: CASSEIARSSYNSPLHF
v_call: TRBV29-1; d_call: TRBD1; clone_size: NA; cdr3_aa: CSVALQGDTEAFF
v_call: TRBV5-5; d_call: NA; clone_size: few; cdr3_aa: CASSFVGLPYEQYF
v_call: TRBV12-3/TRBV12-4; d_call: NA; clone_size: few; cdr3_aa: CASSLDIENSPLHF
v_call: TRBV20-1; d_call: TRBD2; clone_size: NA; cdr3_aa: CSASRQGLASGANVLTF
v_call: TRBV5-5; d_call: TRBD1; clone_size: few; cdr3_aa: CASSTGTGVVQETQYF
v_call: TRBV10-3; d_call: NA; clone_size: few; cdr3_aa: CAISEKDLPGETQYF
v_call: TRBV28; d_call: TRBD2; clone_size: NA; cdr3_aa: CASSLQGGVPLADTQYF
v_call: TRBV12-3/TRBV12-4; d_call: TRBD1; clone_size: NA; cdr3_aa: CASRGTVSADTQYF
v_call: TRBV5-4; d_call: TRBD1; clone_size: NA; cdr3_aa: CASRPTGGPTYEQYF
v_call: TRBV20-1; d_call: NA; clone_size: NA; cdr3_aa: CSAGGGWVTEAFF
v_call: TRBV5-8; d_call: TRBD2; clone_size: NA; cdr3_aa: CASSLSGRGLSYEQYF
v_call: TRBV9; d_call: TRBD2; clone_size: NA; cdr3_aa: CASSPRPSGTSTDTQYF
v_call: TRBV27; d_call: NA; clone_size: few; cdr3_aa: CASSLRPPFEGLMNEQFF
v_call: TRBV6-6; d_call: NA; clone_size: few; cdr3_aa: CASSPVSENQPQHF
v_call: TRBV10-2; d_call: NA; clone_size: many; cdr3_aa: CASSESRGANNEQFF
v_call: TRBV4-1; d_call: TRBD2; clone_size: few; cdr3_aa: CASSHLGLADTDTQYF
v_call: TRBV3-1; d_call: NA; clone_size: few; cdr3_aa: CASSQDLGRSLITEAFF
v_call: TRBV5-1; d_call: NA; clone_size: few; cdr3_aa: CASSSRDASYEQYF
v_call: TRBV10-3; d_call: TRBD2; clone_size: few; cdr3_aa: CAISDERGRQETQYF
v_call: TRBV7-8; d_call: TRBD1; clone_size: once; cdr3_aa: CASSLAEDREVQPQHF
v_call: TRBV20-1; d_call: NA; clone_size: NA; cdr3_aa: CSARDGPLHF
v_call: TRBV3-1; d_call: TRBD1; clone_size: NA; cdr3_aa: CASSPGTGDHEQYF
v_call: TRBV6-5; d_call: NA; clone_size: NA; cdr3_aa: CASRVQGSNYGYTF
v_call: TRBV27; d_call: NA; clone_size: NA; cdr3_aa: CASSPRDHTDTLYF
v_call: TRBV3-1; d_call: NA; clone_size: NA; cdr3_aa: CASSQDRADTQYF
v_call: TRBV15; d_call: TRBD2; clone_size: NA; cdr3_aa: CATSRGDAGGFYEQYF